This T cell receptor beta chain is from a study of blood T cell repertoires in COVID-19. Using immunoSEQ multiplex PCR, the repertoire was profiled, and TCRdb retains in-frame clones only, with some absent. Seen here are roughly 200,000 clones, roughly four fifths observed once, and the top ten hold 4% to 5.5%. This receptor was identified in a man aged 50 to 59 with active or convalescent COVID-19. The sequenced material came from peripheral blood.

DNA for the CDR3: TGCGCCAGCAGTGAGCCTTTCACGGGTTACTATGGCTACACCTTC. This encodes CASSEPFTGYYGYTF. This sequence joins TRBV10-2 and TRBJ1-2; D not certain. Between the trimmed V and J ends, which lost 2 bases and 3 bases, there was a span of 13 bases. CDR3 size: 15 residues. Germline V gene lookup returns CDR1 WSHSY and CDR2 SAAADI.